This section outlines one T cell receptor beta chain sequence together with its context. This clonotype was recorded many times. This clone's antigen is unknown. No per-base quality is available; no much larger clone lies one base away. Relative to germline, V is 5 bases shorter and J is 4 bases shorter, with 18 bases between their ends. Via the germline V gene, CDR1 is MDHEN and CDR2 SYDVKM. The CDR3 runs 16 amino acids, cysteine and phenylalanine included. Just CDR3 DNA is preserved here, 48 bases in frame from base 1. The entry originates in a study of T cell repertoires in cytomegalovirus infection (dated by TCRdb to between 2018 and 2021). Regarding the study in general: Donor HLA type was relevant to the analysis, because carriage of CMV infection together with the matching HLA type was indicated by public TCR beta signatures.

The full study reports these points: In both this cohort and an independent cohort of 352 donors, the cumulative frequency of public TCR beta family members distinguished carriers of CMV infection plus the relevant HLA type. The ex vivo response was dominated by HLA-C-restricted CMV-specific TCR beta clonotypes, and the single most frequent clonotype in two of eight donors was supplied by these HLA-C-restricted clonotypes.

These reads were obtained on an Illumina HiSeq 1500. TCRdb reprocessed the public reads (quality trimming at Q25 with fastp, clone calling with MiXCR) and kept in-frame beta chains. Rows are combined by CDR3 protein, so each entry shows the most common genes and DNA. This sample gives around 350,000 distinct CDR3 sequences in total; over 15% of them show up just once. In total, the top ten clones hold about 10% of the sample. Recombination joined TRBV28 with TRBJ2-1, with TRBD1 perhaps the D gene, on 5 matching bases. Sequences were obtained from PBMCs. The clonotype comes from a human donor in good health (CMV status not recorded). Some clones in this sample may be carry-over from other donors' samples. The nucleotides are TGTGCCAGCAGTCCCTTAGGGGCCACCTTGTACAATGAGCAGTTCTTC. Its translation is CASSPLGATLYNEQFF. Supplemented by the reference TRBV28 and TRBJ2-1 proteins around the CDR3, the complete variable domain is DVKVTQSSRYLVKRTGEKVFLECVQDMDHENMFWYRQDPGLGLRLIYFSYDVKMKEKGDIPEGYSVSREKKERFSLILESASTNQTSMYLCASSPLGATLYNEQFFGPGTRLTVL.